The 26 T cell receptor beta chains below come from one sample, sequenced in a study of blood T cell repertoires in COVID-19. Clones were sequenced by immunoSEQ multiplex PCR, and TCRdb holds only the in-frame ones, with some missing. Here the sample spans some 80,000 clones, roughly four fifths being singletons. Input material: peripheral blood. These receptor sequences come from an elderly man with acute or convalescent COVID-19.

V usage is TRBV19 and J usage is TRBJ1-1, with a weak D call TRBD1 (6 bases). The length of the CDR3 is 17 residues. Germline V gene lookup returns CDR1 LNHDA and CDR2 SQIVND (reference sequence). The ends were cut back, 4 bases at V and 1 base at J, with 19 bases in the middle. The DNA of the CDR3 is TGTGCCAGTAGTAGCAACCCGGGACAAAGAGAGAACACTGAAGCTTTCTTT. Its protein product is CASSSNPGQRENTEAFF.

V usage is TRBV4-1 and J usage is TRBJ1-1, with 8 bases aligning to TRBD1. The CDR3 totals 15 residues. Germline V gene lookup returns CDR1 MGHRA and CDR2 YSYEKL. The junction had 6 bases not matched to a gene; V was cut back by 4 bases and J by 2 bases. In nucleotides, the CDR3 is TGCGCCAGCAGCCGGGGGGACAGGATTAACACTGAAGCTTTCTTT. It is translated as CASSRGDRINTEAFF.

The chain has TRBV5-5 and TRBJ2-2; TRBD2 matches 8 bases. The V and J ends lost 5 bases and 3 bases, in that order; junction bases with no gene match: 9. From germline, CDR1 is SGHKS and CDR2 YYEKEE (reference sequence). The CDR3 is made up of 16 amino acids. The CDR3 reads CASRRGVRGDTGELFF. CDR3 coding DNA: TGTGCCAGCAGGCGGGGGGTCAGGGGAGACACCGGGGAGCTGTTTTTT.

This clone was recorded once. The chain recombines TRBV30 with TRBJ1-5; D remains ambiguous. Per the germline V gene, CDR1 is GTSNPN and CDR2 is SVGIG (reference sequence). The CDR3 covers 14 residues. V was clipped by 2 bases and J by 0 bases, with 8 bases between them. This CDR3 is CAWSLADSNQPQHF. The CDR3 region has the DNA TGTGCCTGGAGTTTAGCCGATAGCAATCAGCCCCAGCATTTT.

Comment on this clone: In the same sample, other DNA sequences code for this CDR3. V and J are TRBV5-1 and TRBJ2-3; maybe TRBD2 (6 bases). CDR1 is SGHRS, CDR2 YFSETQ, per germline. V lost 1 base, J lost 0 bases, and 9 bases lay in between. There are 15 residues in the CDR3. CDR3 protein: CASSLLRGSTDTQYF. CDR3 in DNA: TGCGCCAGCAGCTTGCTACGGGGGAGCACAGATACGCAGTATTTT.

The V call is TRBV2, the J call TRBJ2-2; a possible D gene is TRBD1 (5 bases). Between the trimmed V and J ends, which lost 2 bases and 6 bases, there was a span of 19 bases. This CDR3 region has 17 residues. CDR1 is SNHLY, CDR2 FYNNEI, per germline. The CDR3 sequence: CASSEIPKSRAAGELFF. The CDR3 DNA reads as TGTGCCAGCAGTGAAATCCCAAAGAGCAGGGCGGCCGGGGAGCTGTTTTTT.

This sequence joins TRBV11-3 and TRBJ2-2, with a tentative D call TRBD1 (6 bases). Germline V CDR1 and CDR2: SGHNT, YENEEA. Trimming removed 5 bases from V and 2 bases from J, with 12 bases in between. This CDR3 comprises 15 residues. The CDR3 DNA is TGTGCCAGCAGCCCGGACAGCCTTAACACCGGGGAGCTGTTTTTT. This encodes CASSPDSLNTGELFF.

The chain couples TRBV7-3 to TRBJ1-1, with D possibly being TRBD1 (6 bases). Germline values: CDR1 SGHTA, CDR2 FQGTGA. The CDR3 consists of 14 residues. V lost 2 bases and J lost 5, with 12 bases in between. The CDR3 loop is CASSLFHRETEAFF. CDR3 DNA sequence: TGTGCCAGCAGCTTATTCCACAGGGAAACTGAAGCTTTCTTT.

J is TRBJ2-5 and V is TRBV3-1 (or the pseudogene TRBV3-2), with 7 bases identical to TRBD1. The germline V gene encodes CDR1 LGHDT and CDR2 YNNKEL (reference sequence). J lost 2 bases, V lost 6 bases, and 6 bases had no gene match. The CDR3 length is 14 residues. The CDR3 nucleotides are TGTGCCAGCAGTATCCAACAGGGGCAAGAGACCCAGTACTTC. The encoded protein is CASSIQQGQETQYF.

This chain uses TRBV3-1 (or the pseudogene TRBV3-2) with TRBJ2-3, with a possible D match to TRBD2 (6 bases). CDR1 is LGHDT, CDR2 YNNKEL, per germline (reference sequence). Deletions cut 4 bases from V and 2 bases from J, with 16 bases between. This CDR3 region has 16 residues. The CDR3 DNA reads TGTGCCAGCAGCCGGTCCCCGGGGGACCTCACAGATACGCAGTATTTT. Translating gives CASSRSPGDLTDTQYF.

V usage is TRBV30 and J usage is TRBJ1-4, with D possibly TRBD1 on 5 matching bases. The CDR3 is 17 residues long. Trimming shortened V by 6 bases and J by 0 bases, and 20 bases separated the two germline ends. Germline CDR1 GTSNPN, CDR2 SVGIG (reference sequence). CDR3 DNA: TGTGCCTGCACTCAGGCCCCCGGGGGAGCAACTAATGAAAAACTGTTTTTT. As protein: CACTQAPGGATNEKLFF.

The chain has TRBV30 and TRBJ2-5; perhaps TRBD2 as D (5 bases). In germline, CDR1 is GTSNPN, CDR2 SVGIG (reference sequence). CDR3 length equals 17 residues. Trimming removed 0 bases at V and 2 bases at J, with 19 bases between. The CDR3 bases are TGTGCCTGGAGTGTAAATATAGGGAGTAGTCCACAAGAGACCCAGTACTTC. It specifies CAWSVNIGSSPQETQYF.

CDR3 in DNA: TGTGCCAGCAGCCAAGTGGGGGCTAGCGGGGGTTCGGCAGAGACCCAGTACTTC. This translates into CASSQVGASGGSAETQYF. J is TRBJ2-5 and V is TRBV4-2, with TRBD2 matching 10 bases. V shed 1 base, J shed 4 bases, and the junction held 12 bases outside the gene matches. The CDR3 totals 18 residues. The germline CDR1 and CDR2 sequences are LGHNA and YNFKEQ.

This chain connects TRBV5-4 to TRBJ1-1; possible D gene TRBD1, 5 bases. CDR1 is SGHNT, CDR2 YYREEE, per germline (reference sequence). CDR3 length: 15 amino acids. Deletions cut 1 base from V and 4 bases from J, with 14 bases between. CDR3 nucleotide sequence: TGTGCCAGCAGCTTGTACGGGGGGGACCCCACTGAAGCTTTCTTT. This codes for CASSLYGGDPTEAFF. Supplemented by reference TRBV5-4 and TRBJ1-1, the full variable domain reads ETGVTQSPTHLIKTRGQQVTLRCSSQSGHNTVSWYQQALGQGPQFIFQYYREEENGRGNFPPRFSGLQFPNYSSELNVNALELDDSALYLCASSLYGGDPTEAFFGQGTRLTVV.

V is TRBV6-6 and J is TRBJ1-1; 9 nucleotides agree with TRBD1. V lost 3 bases and J lost 4; bases outside the gene matches: 6. The CDR3 extends over 15 amino acids. Germline values: CDR1 MNHNY, CDR2 SVGAGI (reference sequence). This CDR3 reads CASSYNPGQGTEAFF. The CDR3 coding sequence is TGTGCCAGCAGTTATAATCCGGGACAGGGCACTGAAGCTTTCTTT.

The chain couples TRBV5-1 to TRBJ2-3, with D possibly being TRBD1 (6 bases). CDR1 and CDR2 (germline): SGHRS, YFSETQ. V dropped 3 bases and J dropped 2 bases, with 13 bases sitting between them. This CDR3 contains 15 residues. CDR3 DNA sequence: TGCGCCAGCAGCTCCGGACAGTTAATCACAGATACGCAGTATTTT. It specifies CASSSGQLITDTQYF.

DNA of the CDR3: TGTGCCAGTACCCCAGGGGTTCTTCTTAGTGAAAAACTGTTTTTT. Translating gives CASTPGVLLSEKLFF. The chain combines TRBV19 with TRBJ1-4; weak D call: TRBD1 (6 bases). The V end was cut by 7 bases, the J end by 7 bases, with 19 bases between. This CDR3 region has 15 residues. The germline gives CDR1 LNHDA, CDR2 SQIVND (reference sequence).

The CDR3 DNA is TGTGCCACCAGCAGGGCCCCTCTAGCGCGCCAAGAGACCCAGTACTTC. It translates to CATSRAPLARQETQYF. The chain is built from TRBV15 and TRBJ2-5; D is perhaps TRBD2 (6 bases). From germline, CDR1 is LNHNV and CDR2 YYDKDF (reference sequence). Trimming removed 3 bases from V and 1 base from J, with 15 bases in between. CDR3 length equals 16 residues.

The CDR3: CASSQGEYESGELFF. The CDR3 region has the DNA TGTGCCAGCAGCCAAGGGGAGTATGAGAGCGGGGAGCTGTTTTTT. The chain has TRBV4-2 and TRBJ2-2, with a tentative D call TRBD2 (5 bases). The CDR3 runs to 15 residues. Germline assignment: CDR1 LGHNA and CDR2 YNFKEQ. The V gene lost 1 base and the J gene lost 7 bases, with 13 bases spanning the gap.

J is TRBJ1-6 and V is TRBV9, with 7 bases matching TRBD1. Germline CDR1 is SGDLS and CDR2 is YYNGEE. The CDR3 is 16 residues long. Trimming cost V 4 bases and J 9 bases; bases outside gene matches: 13. Here the CDR3 reads CASSSLGDRGLSPLHF. CDR3 sequence (DNA): TGTGCCAGCAGCTCTTTGGGGGACAGAGGGCTTTCACCCCTCCACTTT.

This chain uses TRBV7-2 with TRBJ1-5, with D unresolved. The CDR3 contains 13 residues. V was trimmed by 1 base and J by 5 bases, leaving 6 bases between them. CDR1 and CDR2 (germline): SGHTA, FQGNSA. For the CDR3, the DNA is TGTGCCAGCAGCTTAGTAGAACATCAGCCCCAGCATTTT. Its protein is CASSLVEHQPQHF.

The genes are TRBV30 and TRBJ1-4, with 7 positions matching TRBD1. The germline gives CDR1 GTSNPN, CDR2 SVGIG (reference sequence). With 8 bases clipped from V and 5 bases from J, the junction kept 5 bases outside the gene matches. CDR3 length: 12 residues. CDR3 DNA: TGTGCCACAGACAGGGTGAATGAAAAACTGTTTTTT. Translation: CATDRVNEKLFF.

The chain joins TRBV5-1 to TRBJ2-5; 9 positions agree with TRBD1. V gave up 4 bases and J gave up 4 bases; unmatched junction bases: 5. Germline CDR1 reads SGHRS; CDR2 reads YFSETQ. This CDR3 comprises 14 residues. CDR3 DNA: TGCGCCAGCAGCGGGGGACAGGGAGGAGAGACCCAGTACTTC. It is translated as CASSGGQGGETQYF.

V and J are TRBV24-1 and TRBJ2-1, with 15 bases aligning to TRBD2. The CDR3 length is 18 residues. CDR1 KGHDR and CDR2 SFDVKD come from the germline V gene. The ends lost 4 bases at V and 3 bases at J; junction bases unmatched: 6. This CDR3 is CATSDPGLAGGGYNEQFF. In DNA form, the CDR3 reads TGTGCCACCAGTGACCCTGGACTAGCGGGGGGGGGCTACAATGAGCAGTTCTTC.

This rearrangement joins TRBV5-6 to TRBJ1-6; maybe TRBD1 (6 bases). The germline V gene has CDR1 SGHDT and CDR2 YYEEEE. The CDR3 sequence is 14 residues long. Trimming stripped 3 bases from V and 10 bases from J, with 14 bases between. The CDR3 loop reads CASSWTEKNSPLHF. DNA of the CDR3: TGTGCCAGCAGCTGGACAGAGAAAAACTCACCCCTCCACTTT.

This clone showed up just once. V gene TRBV5-1 combines with J gene TRBJ1-2, with 8 bases that match TRBD1. The trim removed 4 bases at V and 7 bases at J, leaving 12 bases unmatched. Per germline, CDR1 SGHRS and CDR2 YFSETQ. The CDR3 is 15 amino acids. As DNA, the CDR3 is TGCGCCAGCAGCCCTTTCTTGGGACAGGCTTTTGGCTACACCTTC. This sequence encodes CASSPFLGQAFGYTF.